The next 15 T cell receptor beta chains were all read from a single sample in a study of cytomegalovirus exposure and HLA in healthy donors. The assay was immunoSEQ multiplex PCR, and TCRdb's table has in-frame clones only and misses some. The sample comprises fewer than 200,000 clones, roughly 86% of which are singletons, and 10% to 13% rests with the top ten. The sequenced material came from PBMCs. All receptors derive from a young woman in good health and CMV-seropositive.

The CDR3 spells CASSQVETSGRIEQFF. CDR3 DNA sequence: TGTGCCAGCAGCCAAGTTGAGACTAGCGGCAGGATTGAGCAGTTCTTC. This chain joins TRBV4-2 and TRBJ2-1; 9 positions agree with TRBD2. The CDR3 runs to 16 residues. Germline trimming cut 1 base from V and 9 bases from J; bases unmatched to any gene: 10. Looked up from germline, CDR1 is LGHNA and CDR2 is YNFKEQ.

The CDR3 DNA reads TGCGCCAGCAGCTTTTGGACTAGTAGGAACGAGCAGTACTTC. Its translation: CASSFWTSRNEQYF. This chain connects TRBV5-1 to TRBJ2-7; 7 nucleotides align to TRBD2. CDR1 is SGHRS and CDR2 is YFSETQ in the germline V gene. Trimming removed 2 bases from V and 5 bases from J; junction bases left unmatched: 7. The CDR3 length is 14 residues. Complete variable domain (other parts from reference TRBV5-1 and TRBJ2-7): KAGVTQTPRYLIKTRGQQVTLSCSPISGHRSVSWYQQTPGQGLQFLFEYFSETQRNKGNFPGRFSGRQFSNSRSEMNVSTLELGDSALYLCASSFWTSRNEQYFGPGTRLTVT.

The gene calls are TRBV6-5 and TRBJ2-1; unclear D gene. Germline lookup yields CDR1 MNHEY and CDR2 SVGAGI. V shed 6 bases and J shed 0 bases, with 9 bases lying between them. The CDR3 sequence is 14 residues long. This CDR3 reads CASSSIGSYNEQFF. Here the CDR3 DNA reads TGTGCCAGCAGCTCCATCGGCTCCTACAATGAGCAGTTCTTC.

V and J are TRBV9 and TRBJ2-7; 10 positions match TRBD2. The CDR3 runs 16 residues. From germline, CDR1 is SGDLS and CDR2 YYNGEE. With V trimmed by 1 base and J by 7 bases, 11 bases remained unmatched. CDR3 amino acids: CASSVLAGALQREQYF. In DNA form, the CDR3 reads TGTGCCAGCAGCGTACTAGCGGGAGCGCTCCAGCGGGAGCAGTACTTC.

The rearrangement joins TRBV9 to TRBJ2-5; weak D call: TRBD1 (5 bases). The length of the CDR3 is 15 residues. Germline CDR1 SGDLS, CDR2 YYNGEE. V lost 4 bases and J 0 bases, leaving 13 bases between the germline ends. The chain's CDR3 is CASSPDWGYQETQYF. CDR3 in DNA: TGTGCCAGCAGCCCCGACTGGGGCTACCAAGAGACCCAGTACTTC.

The chain is built from TRBV7-9 and TRBJ1-1; no definite D call. CDR1 is SEHNR, CDR2 FQNEAQ, per germline (reference sequence). The CDR3 runs 13 residues. The V end lost 7 bases, the J end lost 8 bases, and 17 bases lay between the germline ends. The CDR3 protein is CASTSEPAREAFF. CDR3 DNA sequence: TGTGCCAGCACTTCCGAACCCGCCAGGGAAGCTTTCTTT.

For the CDR3, the DNA is TGTGCCAGCAGCACCACGGGCACAGATACGCAGTATTTT. It is translated as CASSTTGTDTQYF. The genes are TRBV7-2 and TRBJ2-3; no clear D gene. CDR1 and CDR2 from the germline V gene are SGHTA and FQGNSA. The CDR3 extends over 13 amino acids. With 5 bases removed from V and 1 base from J, the gap between germline ends came to 7 bases. Full variable domain (remainder filled in from reference TRBV7-2 and TRBJ2-3): GAGVSQSPSNKVTEKGKDVELRCDPISGHTALYWYRQSLGQGLEFLIYFQGNSAPDKSGLPSDRFSAERTGGSVSTLTIQRTQQEDSAVYLCASSTTGTDTQYFGPGTRLTVL.

V gene TRBV4-1 combines with J gene TRBJ1-1, with a tentative D call TRBD1 (5 bases). The CDR3 loop spans 14 amino acids. With 0 bases removed from V and 3 bases from J, the gap between germline ends came to 8 bases. The V gene's germline CDR1 is MGHRA and CDR2 YSYEKL. The CDR3 DNA is TGCGCCAGCAGCCAAGATAGCAGGGACACTGAAGCTTTCTTT. Protein sequence: CASSQDSRDTEAFF.

This chain connects TRBV6-5 to TRBJ2-4; D is possibly TRBD2 (5 bases). CDR1 MNHEY and CDR2 SVGAGI come from the germline V gene. This CDR3 region has 15 residues. The V gene lost 6 bases and the J gene lost 8 bases, with 20 bases spanning the gap. CDR3 sequence reads: CASRAPGSTKDIQYF. The CDR3 DNA follows: TGTGCCAGCAGAGCACCGGGATCCACGAAGGACATTCAGTACTTC.

The chain recombines TRBV19 with TRBJ2-1, with no clear D. The CDR3 contains 14 residues. In germline, CDR1 is LNHDA, CDR2 SQIVND (reference sequence). The V gene lost 6 bases and the J gene lost 3 bases, with 12 bases spanning the gap. CDR3 protein: CASRPGYGYNEQFF. The CDR3 DNA is TGTGCCAGTAGGCCAGGATATGGCTACAATGAGCAGTTCTTC.

CDR3 bases: TGTGCCAGCAGTGAAGCCCAGCGGGAGAACAATGAGCAGTTCTTC. Encoded protein: CASSEAQRENNEQFF. The chain is built from TRBV6-1 and TRBJ2-1; 8 nucleotides align to TRBD2. The CDR3 length is 15 residues. The V gene's germline CDR1 is MNHNS and CDR2 SASEGT. V was pared by 0 bases and J by 5 bases, with 3 bases of the junction left unmatched.

The J gene is TRBJ2-7, the V gene TRBV11-2, with 10 bases identical to TRBD2. Trimming at V came to 5 bases and at J to 3 bases, leaving 13 bases not matched to a gene. Germline CDR1 and CDR2: SGHAT and FQNNGV. The CDR3 length is 17 residues. CDR3 sequence: CASSISRTSGRFYEQYF. The CDR3 DNA reads TGTGCCAGCAGCATCTCCCGGACTAGCGGAAGGTTCTACGAGCAGTACTTC.

This chain links TRBV2 with TRBJ2-7; 7 nucleotides agree with TRBD1. Germline lookup yields CDR1 SNHLY and CDR2 FYNNEI. The V and J ends lost 4 bases and 11 bases, in that order; junction bases with no gene match: 8. CDR3 length: 12 residues. The CDR3 spells CASSGDSRLEYF. The CDR3 DNA sequence: TGTGCCAGCAGTGGGGACAGCAGGTTGGAGTACTTC. Full variable domain (missing parts from reference TRBV2 and TRBJ2-7): EPEVTQTPSHQVTQMGQEVILRCVPISNHLYFYWYRQILGQKVEFLVSFYNNEISEKSEIFDDQFSVERPDGSNFTLKIRSTKLEDSAMYFCASSGDSRLEYFGPGTRLTVT.

The chain employs TRBV7-2 and TRBJ2-1; 10 positions match TRBD2. CDR1 is SGHTA and CDR2 is FQGNSA in the germline V gene. The CDR3 sequence is 15 residues long. V was clipped by 6 bases and J by 4 bases; unmatched bases: 6. The CDR3 reads CASRPAGGRYNEQFF. CDR3 in DNA: TGTGCCAGCAGACCAGCGGGAGGGCGTTACAATGAGCAGTTCTTC.

The chain recombines TRBV4-1 with TRBJ2-3, with 7 nucleotides matching TRBD2. The CDR3 consists of 15 residues. CDR1 and CDR2 from the germline V gene are MGHRA and YSYEKL. With 1 base clipped from V and 2 bases from J, the junction kept 3 bases outside the gene matches. CDR3 sequence reads: CASSQALADTDTQYF. The CDR3 DNA reads as TGCGCCAGCAGCCAAGCCCTAGCGGACACAGATACGCAGTATTTT.